This T cell receptor (beta chain) was sequenced for a study of blood T cell repertoires in COVID-19. Study in general: Some COVID-19 samples were acute and others convalescent; all came from the United States, Italy and Spain. Sources were T cells, B-cell-depleted T cells, or PBMCs; the material itself was cDNA or gDNA.

As originally analysed: Researchers report that nucleated cell counts were estimated from reference gene primer amplification. Here immunoSEQ multiplex PCR was the method, and the copy in TCRdb shows in-frame clones only, minus some. The DNA was the basis for D and trimming; V, J and clone size are from that table. The repertoire holds some 450,000 clones, approximately 88% seen once, with roughly 12% in the top ten. Seattle enrolled patients during active infection and tracked them longitudinally. From germline, CDR1 is SGHTA and CDR2 FQGNSA. CDR3 size: 15 residues. The chain couples TRBV7-2 to TRBJ2-2; 14 bases map to TRBD2. Sequencing was performed on peripheral blood. This clonotype was obtained from a woman between 45 and 60 years old with COVID-19, enrolled during active disease. The DNA of the CDR3 is TGTGCTCACGGGACTAGCGGGGGTTGGGGCGGGGAGCTGTTTTTT. This sequence encodes CAHGTSGGWGGELFF.